This T cell receptor beta chain was recorded in a study of blood T cell repertoires in COVID-19. Some clones are missing from TCRdb's copy, which holds only in-frame ones; the method was immunoSEQ multiplex PCR. The top ten hold around 6.3% of the sample, which has about 250,000 clones, 88% seen once. J lost 6 bases, V lost 6 bases, and 7 bases had no gene match. Germline V CDR1 and CDR2: KGHSH, LQKENI. The CDR3 is 14 amino acids. The rearrangement joins TRBV18 to TRBJ2-1; 8 nucleotides match TRBD2. The clonotype comes from a woman aged 25 to 45 with COVID-19, enrolled during active disease. The sample comprised peripheral blood. This CDR3 is CASSSGTRGNEQFF. For the CDR3, the DNA is TGTGCCAGCTCTTCAGGGACTAGGGGCAATGAGCAGTTCTTC. Full variable domain (outside the CDR3, taken from reference TRBV18 and TRBJ2-1): NAGVMQNPRHLVRRRGQEARLRCSPMKGHSHVYWYRQLPEEGLKFMVYLQKENIIDESGMPKERFSAEFPKEGPSILRIQQVVRGDSAAYFCASSSGTRGNEQFFGPGTRLTVL.